These 14 T cell receptor beta chains share one sample of origin, sequenced in a study of blood T cell repertoires in COVID-19. The assay was immunoSEQ multiplex PCR, and TCRdb's table has in-frame clones only and misses some. The table lists 120,000 or so clones, about 74% of them singletons. The sequencing input was peripheral blood. These receptors originate from a man in his sixties or seventies with acute or convalescent COVID-19.

Only one count was recorded for this clone. This sequence joins TRBV7-2 and TRBJ2-5; no firm D call. Per the germline V gene, CDR1 is SGHTA and CDR2 is FQGNSA. Trimming shortened V by 1 base and J by 2 bases, and 14 bases separated the two germline ends. This CDR3 has 16 amino acids. CDR3 in DNA: TGTGCCAGCAGCTTAGTACTCCCGGAGACGCAAGAGACCCAGTACTTC. Translation: CASSLVLPETQETQYF.

The genes are TRBV30 and TRBJ1-6; D may be TRBD1 (6 bases). This CDR3 has 14 amino acids. Deletions cut 4 bases from V and 4 bases from J, with 11 bases between. Germline CDR1 reads GTSNPN; CDR2 reads SVGIG (reference sequence). The chain's CDR3 is CAWTQGSYNSPLHF. The DNA for the CDR3 is TGTGCCTGGACCCAGGGGTCGTATAATTCACCCCTCCACTTT.

The V and J genes are TRBV28 and TRBJ2-2, with 8 bases lining up with TRBD2. The germline V gene has CDR1 MDHEN and CDR2 SYDVKM. With 3 bases clipped from V and 6 bases from J, the junction kept 12 bases outside the gene matches. This CDR3 comprises 17 residues. CDR3 sequence: CASSFSAGGSVAGELFF. The CDR3 DNA reads as TGTGCCAGCAGTTTTTCTGCGGGAGGCAGCGTCGCCGGGGAGCTGTTTTTT.

This chain joins TRBV5-1 and TRBJ2-1; D gene uncertain. Per germline, CDR1 SGHRS and CDR2 YFSETQ. The CDR3 runs to 15 residues. V was cut by 0 bases and J by 0 bases, with 7 bases left in between. The DNA of the CDR3 is TGCGCCAGCAGCTTGGAACAGAGCTCCTACAATGAGCAGTTCTTC. This gives the protein CASSLEQSSYNEQFF.

The chain joins TRBV2 to TRBJ1-5; 7 nucleotides agree with TRBD1. The germline V gene encodes CDR1 SNHLY and CDR2 FYNNEI. V was clipped by 3 bases and J by 0 bases; unmatched bases: 5. The CDR3 extends over 16 amino acids. The CDR3 coding sequence is TGTGCCAGCAGTGACAGGGGGGATTATAGCAATCAGCCCCAGCATTTT. Translation gives CASSDRGDYSNQPQHF. Full variable domain (remainder filled in from reference TRBV2 and TRBJ1-5): EPEVTQTPSHQVTQMGQEVILRCVPISNHLYFYWYRQILGQKVEFLVSFYNNEISEKSEIFDDQFSVERPDGSNFTLKIRSTKLEDSAMYFCASSDRGDYSNQPQHFGDGTRLSIL.

The chain joins TRBV20-1 to TRBJ2-7, with D maybe TRBD1 (5 bases). Germline CDR1 and CDR2: DFQATT and SNEGSKA (reference sequence). V was shortened by 3 bases and J by 5 bases, with 14 bases between the two germline ends. The CDR3 runs to 13 residues. The CDR3 spells CSASSRVGDEQYF. The CDR3 DNA reads as TGCAGTGCTAGTTCCAGGGTAGGCGACGAGCAGTACTTC.

In its sample, this clone was seen once. The V and J genes are TRBV13 and TRBJ2-2; D gene unclear. This CDR3 is 15 amino acids long. V gave up 4 bases and J gave up 4 bases, with 13 bases separating them. The germline CDR1 and CDR2 sequences are PRHDT and FYEKMQ (reference sequence). The CDR3 spells CASSSDQAGTGELFF. The CDR3, as DNA: TGTGCCAGCAGCTCCGACCAGGCAGGCACCGGGGAGCTGTTTTTT.

This clone has just one count. The chain combines TRBV5-4 with TRBJ2-7; D remains ambiguous. The CDR3 contains 13 residues. V lost 5 bases and J lost 0, with 9 bases in between. The germline CDR1 and CDR2 sequences are SGHNT and YYREEE (reference sequence). The CDR3 spells CASSFASSYEQYF. Here the CDR3 DNA reads TGTGCCAGCAGTTTCGCCAGCTCCTACGAGCAGTACTTC.

This chain joins TRBV6-4 and TRBJ1-2; 10 bases match TRBD1. Losses at the gene ends were 2 bases for V and 7 bases for J; bases not matched to a gene: 7. Germline V gene lookup returns CDR1 MRHNA and CDR2 SNTAGT. The CDR3 covers 15 residues. CDR3 DNA: TGTGCCAGCAGTGACCGACAGGGGGCGATTGGTGGCTACACCTTC. Amino acids: CASSDRQGAIGGYTF.

This chain uses TRBV3-1 (or the pseudogene TRBV3-2) with TRBJ1-1; TRBD1 matches 11 bases. The length of the CDR3 is 14 residues. The germline CDR1 and CDR2 sequences are LGHDT and YNNKEL (reference sequence). Trimming at V came to 6 bases and at J to 5 bases, leaving 5 bases not matched to a gene. CDR3 amino acids: CASRVGQGATEAFF. Written as DNA, the CDR3 is TGTGCCAGCAGAGTCGGACAGGGGGCGACTGAAGCTTTCTTT.

V is TRBV28 and J is TRBJ1-5, with TRBD1 matching over 7 bases. The CDR3 covers 17 residues. Trimming removed 6 bases from V and 0 bases from J; junction bases left unmatched: 11. CDR1 is MDHEN, CDR2 SYDVKM, per germline. The DNA for the CDR3 is TGTGCCAGCAGGAGCAAACAGGGGACATCTAGCAATCAGCCCCAGCATTTT. This gives the protein CASRSKQGTSSNQPQHF.

The chain couples TRBV19 to TRBJ1-4; the D gene is possibly TRBD1 (5 bases). With 9 bases removed from V and 5 bases from J, the gap between germline ends came to 16 bases. Germline CDR1 is LNHDA and CDR2 is SQIVND (reference sequence). The CDR3 sequence is 14 residues long. The CDR3 DNA reads TGTGCCAGCCGAGCTTACGGGGGGAATGAAAAACTGTTTTTT. As protein: CASRAYGGNEKLFF.

The chain combines TRBV5-6 with TRBJ1-2, with D possibly matching TRBD1 (5 bases). The V gene's germline CDR1 is SGHDT and CDR2 YYEEEE. This CDR3 region has 15 residues. Trimming pared 6 bases from V and 7 bases from J, leaving 22 bases between. In DNA form, the CDR3 reads TGTGCCAGCACCAACCATGGGCAACACCAGGGTGGCTACACCTTC. Its translation: CASTNHGQHQGGYTF.

V is TRBV7-9 and J is TRBJ2-2; D remains unclear. The CDR3 spans 19 residues. V was trimmed by 5 bases and J by 5 bases, leaving 27 bases between them. Germline CDR1 SEHNR, CDR2 FQNEAQ (reference sequence). The CDR3 nucleotides read TGTGCCAGCAGCGCATTTATTGGCACCAGGAAATGGGTTACCGGGGAGCTGTTTTTT. Encoded protein: CASSAFIGTRKWVTGELFF.